Following are 19 T cell receptor beta chains from one sample sequenced in a study of T cells after yellow fever vaccination. TCRdb recomputed calls from the 5' RACE reads with MiXCR, one row per CDR3 protein. Among 150,000 to 200,000 distinct CDR3 sequences listed, approximately 10% were seen once. Specimen: CD8+ T cells sorted from PBMCs, collected 45 days after the yellow fever booster vaccination. All receptors come from a man between 18 and 29 years old who received the YFV17D yellow fever vaccine.

J is TRBJ1-1 and V is TRBV5-1, with 8 positions matching TRBD1. The germline V gene encodes CDR1 SGHRS and CDR2 YFSETQ. The length of the CDR3 is 15 residues. The V and J ends lost 4 bases and 4 bases, in that order; junction bases with no gene match: 9. CDR3 DNA sequence: TGCGCCAGCAGCGCGGCGGGACAGGACTCCACTGAAGCTTTCTTT. This encodes CASSAAGQDSTEAFF.

This clonotype showed up just a few times. This chain connects TRBV2 to TRBJ1-5, with TRBD1 as a possible D gene (6 bases). V was pared by 2 bases and J by 2 bases, with 10 bases between. This CDR3 spans 15 amino acids. The germline gives CDR1 SNHLY, CDR2 FYNNEI. The CDR3: CASSEIGGGNQPQHF. CDR3 in DNA: TGTGCCAGCAGTGAAATAGGGGGTGGCAATCAGCCCCAGCATTTT.

The CDR3 loop is CASSLGTVLNEQFF. As DNA, the CDR3 is TGTGCCAGCAGTTTAGGGACAGTATTGAATGAGCAGTTCTTC. The V and J genes are TRBV12-3 or TRBV12-4 and TRBJ2-1; tentatively, D is TRBD1 (6 bases). The CDR3 totals 14 residues. Trimming left V 1 base short and J 7 bases short, with 11 bases between.

This clonotype occurred a few times. This sequence joins TRBV6-2 or TRBV6-3 and TRBJ2-2; D unresolved. With 0 bases removed from V and 4 bases from J, the gap between germline ends came to 6 bases. Germline CDR1 MNHEY, CDR2 SVGEGT. The CDR3 has 14 residues. CDR3 nucleotide sequence: TGTGCCAGCAGTTACTCCCTCCGCACCGGGGAGCTGTTTTTT. Amino acids: CASSYSLRTGELFF.

The V call is TRBV7-9, the J call TRBJ2-2; weak D call: TRBD2 (6 bases). CDR3 length equals 15 residues. V was cut by 3 bases and J by 11 bases, with 19 bases left in between. From germline, CDR1 is SEHNR and CDR2 FQNEAQ (reference sequence). Here the CDR3 DNA reads TGTGCCAGCAGCTTTCCGGAGGGCCGCGTATTAGAGCTGTTTTTT. The encoded protein is CASSFPEGRVLELFF.

This chain connects TRBV4-2 to TRBJ1-1, with 8 bases aligning to TRBD1. Trimming took 0 bases from V and 2 from J; bases not matched to a gene: 11. Germline values: CDR1 LGHNA, CDR2 YNFKEQ. This CDR3 spans 18 amino acids. This chain's CDR3 is CASSQEGQGAYFNTEAFF. For the CDR3, the DNA is TGTGCCAGCAGCCAAGAAGGGCAGGGGGCGTATTTTAACACTGAAGCTTTCTTT.

In this sample, this clonotype turned up a few times. V usage is TRBV6-5 and J usage is TRBJ1-1; TRBD1 might be the D (6 bases). V gave up 5 bases and J gave up 3 bases, with 13 bases separating them. Germline values: CDR1 MNHEY, CDR2 SVGAGI. This CDR3 region has 14 residues. Here the CDR3 reads CASSLRGRHTEAFF. Written as DNA, the CDR3 is TGTGCCAGCAGTCTCCGGGGGCGCCACACTGAAGCTTTCTTT.

This clonotype was found a few times. The CDR3 region is CASSDLAGEETQYF. CDR3 coding DNA: TGTGCCAGCAGCGATCTAGCGGGAGAAGAGACCCAGTACTTC. The chain joins TRBV9 to TRBJ2-5, with 10 bases that match TRBD2. The CDR3 spans 14 residues. Germline assignment: CDR1 SGDLS and CDR2 YYNGEE. The J segment lost 3 bases and the V segment lost 3 bases, leaving 2 bases of the junction unmatched.

This clonotype was detected a few times. This CDR3 reads CASSGSGDLINPFTDTQYF. As DNA, the CDR3 is TGTGCCAGCAGTGGGTCAGGGGACCTTATTAACCCATTCACAGATACGCAGTATTTT. The chain has TRBV2 and TRBJ2-3, with D perhaps TRBD1 (6 bases). The CDR3 has 19 amino acids. V was clipped by 4 bases and J by 2 bases, with 25 bases between them. The germline CDR1 and CDR2 sequences are SNHLY and FYNNEI.

The chain has TRBV6-5 and TRBJ2-5, with TRBD1 as a possible D gene (6 bases). Germline CDR1 MNHEY, CDR2 SVGAGI. Trimming took off 5 bases at V and 5 bases at J, with 12 bases between the two ends. The CDR3 extends over 13 amino acids. This chain's CDR3 is CASSPSQGETQYF. CDR3 DNA: TGTGCCAGCAGTCCCTCTCAGGGGGAGACCCAGTACTTC.

This clonotype occurred a few times. The V call is TRBV5-1, the J call TRBJ2-3, with 9 bases aligning to TRBD1. The germline gives CDR1 SGHRS, CDR2 YFSETQ. V lost 1 base and J lost 4; bases outside the gene matches: 7. This CDR3 comprises 16 residues. CDR3 protein: CASSLLGQGGPDTQYF. CDR3 coding DNA: TGCGCCAGCAGCTTGTTGGGACAGGGTGGGCCAGATACGCAGTATTTT.

The DNA for the CDR3 is TGTGCCAGCAGCCTGACAGCATCCTACAATGAGCAGTTCTTC. It codes for CASSLTASYNEQFF. The rearrangement links TRBV9 to TRBJ2-1; a weak D match, TRBD1 (5 bases). Germline V lookup: CDR1 SGDLS, CDR2 YYNGEE. The V gene lost 4 bases and the J gene lost 1 base, with 9 bases spanning the gap. The CDR3 sequence is 14 residues long.

This clonotype was seen at least ten times. This chain links TRBV6-2 or TRBV6-3 with TRBJ2-3; D is possibly TRBD2 (6 bases). The CDR3 has 15 amino acids. Germline CDR1 reads MNHEY; CDR2 reads SVGEGT. V was shortened by 7 bases and J by 2 bases, with 16 bases between the two germline ends. This chain's CDR3 is CASTRTTSPTDTQYF. The CDR3 coding sequence is TGTGCCAGCACTCGGACTACATCACCCACAGATACGCAGTATTTT.

V is TRBV12-3 or TRBV12-4 and J is TRBJ2-5; perhaps TRBD1 as D (5 bases). V was pared by 3 bases and J by 4 bases, with 12 bases between. The CDR3 spans 14 residues. CDR3: CASSFPTEPETQYF. In nucleotides, the CDR3 is TGTGCCAGCAGTTTCCCGACAGAACCAGAGACCCAGTACTTC.

This clonotype was seen only a few times. V and J are TRBV27 and TRBJ1-3; D is unclear. Germline-derived CDR1 and CDR2 are MNHEY and SMNVEV (reference sequence). V lost 6 bases, J lost 6 bases, and 18 bases lay in between. This CDR3 region has 15 residues. The CDR3 is CASSRLGPMENTIYF. In nucleotides, the CDR3 is TGTGCCAGCAGCAGACTCGGACCGATGGAAAACACCATATATTTT.

Many counts were recorded for this clonotype. The genes are TRBV5-4 and TRBJ2-7; D is unresolved. Between the trimmed V and J ends, which lost 4 bases and 2 bases, there was a span of 16 bases. The CDR3 runs 15 residues. Germline V lookup: CDR1 SGHNT, CDR2 YYREEE (reference sequence). The CDR3 DNA is TGTGCCAGCAGCCCCGAGGCTTCGGATCCCTACGAGCAGTACTTC. This codes for CASSPEASDPYEQYF. The full variable domain, with the rest looked up from reference TRBV5-4 and TRBJ2-7, is ETGVTQSPTHLIKTRGQQVTLRCSSQSGHNTVSWYQQALGQGPQFIFQYYREEENGRGNFPPRFSGLQFPNYSSELNVNALELDDSALYLCASSPEASDPYEQYFGPGTRLTVT.

This clonotype was recorded many times. The chain employs TRBV7-9 and TRBJ2-1; D is possibly TRBD1 (5 bases). The V end was cut by 1 base, the J end by 10 bases, with 14 bases between. Germline CDR1 SEHNR, CDR2 FQNEAQ (reference sequence). This CDR3 has 14 residues. The CDR3 sequence is CASSLVRDVKEQFF. CDR3 DNA: TGTGCCAGCAGCTTAGTCAGGGATGTAAAGGAGCAGTTCTTC.

This sequence joins TRBV25-1 and TRBJ2-5; 10 bases are a match to TRBD2. CDR1 MGHDK and CDR2 SYGVNS come from the germline V gene. V dropped 2 bases and J dropped 0; count of bases not matched to a gene: 9. The CDR3 has 18 amino acids. The chain's CDR3 is CASSEGVWTSGNQETQYF. CDR3 in DNA: TGTGCCAGCAGTGAAGGGGTCTGGACTAGCGGAAACCAAGAGACCCAGTACTTC.

This clonotype showed up many times. This chain joins TRBV12-3 or TRBV12-4 and TRBJ2-2; D is unresolved. CDR3 size: 15 residues. Between the trimmed V and J ends, which lost 5 bases and 5 bases, there was a span of 15 bases. The CDR3 nucleotides are TGTGCCAGCAGTCCCCAGGCTGGATTAACCGGGGAGCTGTTTTTT. Its protein is CASSPQAGLTGELFF.